This T cell receptor (beta chain) was sequenced during a study of blood T cell repertoires in COVID-19. Study in general: Acute and convalescent COVID-19 samples came from the United States, Italy and Spain. Nucleic acid was either cDNA or gDNA, and it came from T cells, B-cell-depleted T cells, or PBMCs.

Germline lookup yields CDR1 SGDLS and CDR2 YYNGEE. The CDR3 runs to 15 residues. The V gene end was trimmed by 4 bases and the J gene end by 6 bases; junction bases not matched to a gene: 8. Measured with immunoSEQ multiplex PCR; TCRdb has only the in-frame clones, and not every one. Altogether about 240,000 clones are present, 70% to 90% being singletons, with the ten largest covering just under 1%. The clonotype was recovered from a middle-aged woman who had recovered from COVID-19. The V call is TRBV9, the J call TRBJ2-2; 8 positions match TRBD2. Sequences were obtained from peripheral blood. The CDR3 is CASSPLSGRAGELFF. The CDR3 nucleotides read TGTGCCAGCAGCCCCCTGTCCGGGAGGGCCGGGGAGCTGTTTTTT.